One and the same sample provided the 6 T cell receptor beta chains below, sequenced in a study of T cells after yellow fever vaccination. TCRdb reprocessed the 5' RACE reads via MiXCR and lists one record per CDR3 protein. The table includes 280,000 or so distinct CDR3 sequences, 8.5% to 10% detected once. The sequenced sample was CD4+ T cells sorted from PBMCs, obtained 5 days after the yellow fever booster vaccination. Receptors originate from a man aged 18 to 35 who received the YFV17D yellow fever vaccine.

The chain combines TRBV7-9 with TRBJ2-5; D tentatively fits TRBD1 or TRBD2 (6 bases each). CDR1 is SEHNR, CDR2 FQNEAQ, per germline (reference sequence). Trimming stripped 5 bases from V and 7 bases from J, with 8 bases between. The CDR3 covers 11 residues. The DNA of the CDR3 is TGTGCCAGCAGCGAGGGGGGGACCCAGTACTTC. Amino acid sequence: CASSEGGTQYF.

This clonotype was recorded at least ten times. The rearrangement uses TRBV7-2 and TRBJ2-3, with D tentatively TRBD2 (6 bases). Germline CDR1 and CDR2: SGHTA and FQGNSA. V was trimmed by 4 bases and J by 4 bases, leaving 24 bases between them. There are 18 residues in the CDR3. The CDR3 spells CASSWVNRLGSVADTQYF. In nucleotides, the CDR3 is TGTGCCAGCAGCTGGGTGAATCGACTAGGGAGTGTCGCAGATACGCAGTATTTT.

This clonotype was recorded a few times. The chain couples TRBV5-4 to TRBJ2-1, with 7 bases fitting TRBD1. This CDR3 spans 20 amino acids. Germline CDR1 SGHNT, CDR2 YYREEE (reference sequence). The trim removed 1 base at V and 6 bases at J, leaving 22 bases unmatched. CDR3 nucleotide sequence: TGTGCCAGCAGCTTGTTCCGTAGGGGGCCCTCCGGTGCAATCTCCAATGAGCAGTTCTTC. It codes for CASSLFRRGPSGAISNEQFF.

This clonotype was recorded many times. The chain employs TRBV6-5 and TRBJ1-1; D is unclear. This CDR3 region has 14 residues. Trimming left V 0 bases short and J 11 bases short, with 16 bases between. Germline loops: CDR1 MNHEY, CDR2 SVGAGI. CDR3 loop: CASSYSYLSGVAFF. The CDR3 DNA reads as TGTGCCAGCAGTTACTCCTACCTTAGCGGGGTTGCTTTCTTT.

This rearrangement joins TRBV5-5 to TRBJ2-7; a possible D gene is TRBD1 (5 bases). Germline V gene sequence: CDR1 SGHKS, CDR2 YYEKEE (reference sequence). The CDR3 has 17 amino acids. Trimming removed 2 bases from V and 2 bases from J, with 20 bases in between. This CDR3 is CASSFGRVGLATYEQYV. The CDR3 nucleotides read TGTGCCAGCAGCTTCGGCAGGGTGGGGCTCGCGACCTACGAGCAGTACGTC.

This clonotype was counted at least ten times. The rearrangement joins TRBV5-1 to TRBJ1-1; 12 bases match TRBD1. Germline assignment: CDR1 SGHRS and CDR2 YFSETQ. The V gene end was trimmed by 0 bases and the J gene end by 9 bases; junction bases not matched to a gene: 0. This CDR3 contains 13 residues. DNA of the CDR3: TGCGCCAGCAGCTTGGGGGACAGGGGGCAAGCTTTCTTT. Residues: CASSLGDRGQAFF.